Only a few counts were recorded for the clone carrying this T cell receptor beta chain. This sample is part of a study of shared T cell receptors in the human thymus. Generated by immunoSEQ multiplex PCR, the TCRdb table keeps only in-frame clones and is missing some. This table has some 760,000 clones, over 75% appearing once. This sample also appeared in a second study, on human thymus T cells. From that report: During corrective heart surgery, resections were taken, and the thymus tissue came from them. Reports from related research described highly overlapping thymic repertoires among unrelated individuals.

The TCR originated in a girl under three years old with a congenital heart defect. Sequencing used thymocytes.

The CDR3 nucleotides are TGTGCCAGCAGTTTAACGGGCGGGAATCTCCAATACAATGAGCAGTTCTTC. Residues: CASSLTGGNLQYNEQFF. The V gene is TRBV27, the J gene TRBJ2-1; possible D gene TRBD2, 6 bases. The germline V gene encodes CDR1 MNHEY and CDR2 SMNVEV (reference sequence). V lost 2 bases and J 4 bases, leaving 18 bases between the germline ends. This CDR3 comprises 17 residues.